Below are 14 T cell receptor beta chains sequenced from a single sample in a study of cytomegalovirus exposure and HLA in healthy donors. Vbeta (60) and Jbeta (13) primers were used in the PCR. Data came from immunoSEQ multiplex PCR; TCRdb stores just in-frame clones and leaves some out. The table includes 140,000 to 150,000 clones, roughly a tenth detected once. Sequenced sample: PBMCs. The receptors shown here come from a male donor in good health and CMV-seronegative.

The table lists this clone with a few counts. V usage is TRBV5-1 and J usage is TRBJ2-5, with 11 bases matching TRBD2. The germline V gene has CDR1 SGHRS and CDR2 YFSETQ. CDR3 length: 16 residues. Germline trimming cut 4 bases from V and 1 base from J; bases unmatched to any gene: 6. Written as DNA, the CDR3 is TGCGCCAGCAGCCCGACTAGCGGGGCCTCCCAAGAGACCCAGTACTTC. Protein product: CASSPTSGASQETQYF.

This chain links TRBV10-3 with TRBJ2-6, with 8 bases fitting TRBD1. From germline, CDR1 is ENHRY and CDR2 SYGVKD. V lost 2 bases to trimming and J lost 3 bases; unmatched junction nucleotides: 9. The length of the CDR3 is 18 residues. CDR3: CAISEGNRGVGGANVLTF. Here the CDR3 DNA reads TGTGCCATCAGTGAGGGGAACAGGGGGGTGGGTGGGGCCAACGTCCTGACTTTC.

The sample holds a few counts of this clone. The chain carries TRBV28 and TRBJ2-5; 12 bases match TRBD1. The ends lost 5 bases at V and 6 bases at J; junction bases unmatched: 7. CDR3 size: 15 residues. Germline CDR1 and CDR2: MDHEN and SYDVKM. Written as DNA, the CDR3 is TGTGCCAGCAGTACAGGGACAGGGGGCGCGAAGACCCAGTACTTC. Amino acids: CASSTGTGGAKTQYF.

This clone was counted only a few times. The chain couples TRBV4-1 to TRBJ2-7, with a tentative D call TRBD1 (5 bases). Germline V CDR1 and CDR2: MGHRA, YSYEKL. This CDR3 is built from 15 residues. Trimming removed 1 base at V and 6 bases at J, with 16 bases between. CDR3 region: CASSQVEPGMGEQYF. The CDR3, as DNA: TGCGCCAGCAGCCAAGTAGAGCCAGGGATGGGCGAGCAGTACTTC.

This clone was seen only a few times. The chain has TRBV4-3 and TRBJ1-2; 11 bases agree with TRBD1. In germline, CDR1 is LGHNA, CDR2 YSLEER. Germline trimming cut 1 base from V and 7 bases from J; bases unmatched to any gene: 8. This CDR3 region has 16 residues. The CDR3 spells CASSQVSDRGRGGYTF. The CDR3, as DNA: TGCGCCAGCAGCCAAGTGTCGGACAGGGGGCGCGGTGGCTACACCTTC.

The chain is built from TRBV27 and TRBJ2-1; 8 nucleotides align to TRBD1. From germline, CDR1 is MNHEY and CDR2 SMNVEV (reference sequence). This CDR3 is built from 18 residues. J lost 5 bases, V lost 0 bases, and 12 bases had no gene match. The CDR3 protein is CASSLSAYTGGPNNEQFF. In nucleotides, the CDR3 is TGTGCCAGCAGTTTATCGGCCTATACAGGGGGACCTAACAATGAGCAGTTCTTC.

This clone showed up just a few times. Written as DNA, the CDR3 is TGCGCCAGCAGCCCGGACAGGGGTGGGACCGGGGAGCTGTTTTTT. As protein: CASSPDRGGTGELFF. This sequence joins TRBV5-1 and TRBJ2-2, with 9 bases aligning to TRBD1. The junction had 6 bases not matched to a gene; V was cut back by 4 bases and J by 5 bases. This CDR3 has 15 residues. Germline V lookup: CDR1 SGHRS, CDR2 YFSETQ.

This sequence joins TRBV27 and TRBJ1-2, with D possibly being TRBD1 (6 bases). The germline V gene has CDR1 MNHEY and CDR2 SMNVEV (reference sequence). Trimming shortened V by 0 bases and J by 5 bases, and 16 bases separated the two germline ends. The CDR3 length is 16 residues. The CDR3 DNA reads TGTGCCAGCAGTTTATCGTACGCCCAGGGGATGTATGGCTACACCTTC. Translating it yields CASSLSYAQGMYGYTF.

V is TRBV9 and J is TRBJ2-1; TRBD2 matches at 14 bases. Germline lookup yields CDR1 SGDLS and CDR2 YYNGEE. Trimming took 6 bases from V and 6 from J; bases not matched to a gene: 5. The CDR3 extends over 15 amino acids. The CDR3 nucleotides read TGTGCCAGCACCCGGACTAGCGGGGGGCCCAATGAGCAGTTCTTC. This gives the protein CASTRTSGGPNEQFF.

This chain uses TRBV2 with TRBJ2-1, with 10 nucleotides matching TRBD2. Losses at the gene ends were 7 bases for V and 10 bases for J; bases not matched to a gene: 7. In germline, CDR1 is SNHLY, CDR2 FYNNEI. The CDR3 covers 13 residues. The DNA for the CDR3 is TGTGCCAGCACTACTAGCGGGAAGGGAGAGCAGTTCTTC. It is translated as CASTTSGKGEQFF.

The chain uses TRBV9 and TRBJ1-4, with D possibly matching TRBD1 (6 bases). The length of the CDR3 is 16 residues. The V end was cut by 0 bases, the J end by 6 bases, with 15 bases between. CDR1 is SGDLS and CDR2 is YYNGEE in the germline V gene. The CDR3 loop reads CASSVGGGPPDEKLFF. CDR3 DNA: TGTGCCAGCAGCGTAGGGGGGGGGCCGCCGGATGAAAAACTGTTTTTT.

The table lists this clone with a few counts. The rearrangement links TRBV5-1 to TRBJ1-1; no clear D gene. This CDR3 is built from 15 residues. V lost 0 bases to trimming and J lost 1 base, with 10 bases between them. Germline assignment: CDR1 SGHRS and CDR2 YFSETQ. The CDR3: CASSLGSGPNTEAFF. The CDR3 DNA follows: TGCGCCAGCAGCTTGGGAAGCGGCCCGAACACTGAAGCTTTCTTT.

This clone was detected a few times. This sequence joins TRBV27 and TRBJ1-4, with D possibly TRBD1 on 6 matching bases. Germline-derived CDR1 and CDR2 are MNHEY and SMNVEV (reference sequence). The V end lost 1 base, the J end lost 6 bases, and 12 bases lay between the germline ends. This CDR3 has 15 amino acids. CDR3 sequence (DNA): TGTGCCAGCAGTTTATGGGGGGGGCGGGATGAAAAACTGTTTTTT. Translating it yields CASSLWGGRDEKLFF. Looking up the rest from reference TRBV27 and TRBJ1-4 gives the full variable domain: EAQVTQNPRYLITVTGKKLTVTCSQNMNHEYMSWYRQDPGLGLRQIYYSMNVEVTDKGDVPEGYKVSRKEKRNFPLILESPSPNQTSLYFCASSLWGGRDEKLFFGSGTQLSVL.

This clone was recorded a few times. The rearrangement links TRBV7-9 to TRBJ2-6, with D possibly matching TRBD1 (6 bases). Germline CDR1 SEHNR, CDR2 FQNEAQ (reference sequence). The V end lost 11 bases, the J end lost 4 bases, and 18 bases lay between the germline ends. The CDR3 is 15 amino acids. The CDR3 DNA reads TGTGCCGTCCCGACAGGTTTGCGGGGGGCCAACGTCCTGACTTTC. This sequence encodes CAVPTGLRGANVLTF.